This entry lists 12 T cell receptor beta chains sequenced from one sample in a study of blood T cells in healthy people across ages. A sample-barcoded 5' primer and a J-beta primer mix were used in a second PCR of roughly 6 to 11 cycles. TCRdb re-called the 5' RACE reads with MiXCR, one entry per CDR3 protein. Here the sample spans approximately 900,000 distinct CDR3 sequences, 45% to 50% being singletons. Sequencing used blood. The receptor set was obtained from a man aged 30 to 39 in good health.

This chain links TRBV2 with TRBJ2-1; TRBD2 agrees at 7 bases. The CDR3 is 12 amino acids. From germline, CDR1 is SNHLY and CDR2 FYNNEI. V was clipped by 7 bases and J by 7 bases; unmatched bases: 4. Here the CDR3 reads CASTKGGNEQFF. The CDR3 DNA is TGTGCCAGCACTAAGGGAGGGAATGAGCAGTTCTTC.

This clonotype was observed a few times. This chain uses TRBV12-3 or TRBV12-4 with TRBJ2-1; D gene unclear. The V and J ends lost 8 bases and 9 bases respectively, with 14 bases between them. The CDR3 is 12 amino acids. DNA for the CDR3: TGTGCCAGCGGAAGAGTAATGAGTGAGCAGTTCTTC. Protein: CASGRVMSEQFF.

This clonotype has just a few counts. V and J are TRBV4-3 and TRBJ2-7; 9 bases are a match to TRBD1. The germline gives CDR1 LGHNA, CDR2 YSLEER. Germline trimming cut 0 bases from V and 3 bases from J; bases unmatched to any gene: 9. The CDR3 runs 17 residues. CDR3 bases: TGCGCCAGCAGCCAAGAGATTTCGGGACAGGGAATCTACGAGCAGTACTTC. Translating gives CASSQEISGQGIYEQYF.

J is TRBJ2-7 and V is TRBV10-3, with 7 nucleotides matching TRBD1. Germline values: CDR1 ENHRY, CDR2 SYGVKD. Trimming at V came to 2 bases and at J to 5 bases, leaving 12 bases not matched to a gene. There are 16 residues in the CDR3. CDR3 nucleotide sequence: TGTGCCATCAGTGAGGTTCGGTCAGGGGGTAAGAACGAGCAGTACTTC. Protein product: CAISEVRSGGKNEQYF.

The chain uses TRBV6-5 and TRBJ2-7; a weak D match, TRBD2 (6 bases). Germline-derived CDR1 and CDR2 are MNHEY and SVGAGI. The CDR3 length is 14 residues. Trimming took off 6 bases at V and 3 bases at J, with 15 bases between the two ends. The CDR3 DNA is TGTGCCAGCAGACCAGCCGGGGGAGGCTACGAGCAGTACTTC. Translated: CASRPAGGGYEQYF.

V is TRBV7-2 and J is TRBJ2-3; TRBD2 matches 8 bases. Germline V gene sequence: CDR1 SGHTA, CDR2 FQGNSA. This CDR3 region has 16 residues. The trim removed 2 bases at V and 6 bases at J, leaving 10 bases unmatched. Written as DNA, the CDR3 is TGTGCCAGCAGCTTAAGGCGGGGGGAAGTCCGGGATACGCAGTATTTT. It is translated as CASSLRRGEVRDTQYF.

A remark on this clonotype: A much larger clone is a single base away; this may be a read error. The gene calls are TRBV9 and TRBJ2-1, with D unresolved. Germline V gene lookup returns CDR1 SGDLS and CDR2 YYNGEE. CDR3 length: 15 amino acids. V shed 0 bases and J shed 5 bases, with 12 bases lying between them. The CDR3 sequence: CASSVDGAVHNEQFF. Here the CDR3 DNA reads TGTGCCAGCAGCGTAGATGGAGCTGTCCACAATGAGCAGTTCTTC.

This clonotype appeared many times. J is TRBJ2-3 and V is TRBV10-3; no firm D call. Germline loops: CDR1 ENHRY, CDR2 SYGVKD. The CDR3 loop spans 13 amino acids. Trimming left V 0 bases short and J 10 bases short, with 11 bases between. Here the CDR3 DNA reads TGTGCCATCAGTGAGTCGTCCCTAGGTTCGCAGTATTTT. Translation gives CAISESSLGSQYF.

The gene calls are TRBV6-2 or TRBV6-3 and TRBJ1-2; no reliable D call. The V end was cut by 2 bases, the J end by 4 bases, with 17 bases between. The germline gives CDR1 MNHEY, CDR2 SVGEGT. This CDR3 is built from 16 residues. CDR3 sequence: CASSYDPGRSAYGYTF. Written as DNA, the CDR3 is TGTGCCAGCAGTTACGATCCGGGCCGCAGTGCCTATGGCTACACCTTC.

The V gene is TRBV9, the J gene TRBJ2-3; TRBD2 matches at 13 bases. The CDR3 covers 17 residues. The germline gives CDR1 SGDLS, CDR2 YYNGEE. V was pared by 4 bases and J by 7 bases, with 12 bases of the junction left unmatched. The CDR3 nucleotides read TGTGCCAGCAGCCCTATGTTTACTAGCGGGGGGGCTAATACGCAGTATTTT. The encoded protein is CASSPMFTSGGANTQYF.

This clonotype was detected only a few times. V gene TRBV7-9 combines with J gene TRBJ2-1; 7 bases are shared with TRBD2. CDR1 and CDR2 from the germline V gene are SEHNR and FQNEAQ (reference sequence). V gave up 2 bases and J gave up 9 bases; unmatched junction bases: 13. CDR3 length equals 16 residues. The CDR3 sequence: CASSLSTGGWRGEQFF. The CDR3 DNA reads TGTGCCAGCAGCTTATCGACGGGGGGATGGAGGGGTGAGCAGTTCTTC.

This clonotype has a handful of counts. The genes are TRBV20-1 and TRBJ2-5; TRBD1 might be the D (5 bases). The J call is uncertain, as TRBJ2-7 better fits the DNA end. Germline V gene data show CDR1 as DFQATT and CDR2 as SNEGSKA (reference sequence). The length of the CDR3 is 13 residues. The CDR3 loop is CSASGGRADEQYF. The CDR3 DNA follows: TGCAGTGCTAGCGGCGGCAGGGCGGACGAGCAGTACTTC.